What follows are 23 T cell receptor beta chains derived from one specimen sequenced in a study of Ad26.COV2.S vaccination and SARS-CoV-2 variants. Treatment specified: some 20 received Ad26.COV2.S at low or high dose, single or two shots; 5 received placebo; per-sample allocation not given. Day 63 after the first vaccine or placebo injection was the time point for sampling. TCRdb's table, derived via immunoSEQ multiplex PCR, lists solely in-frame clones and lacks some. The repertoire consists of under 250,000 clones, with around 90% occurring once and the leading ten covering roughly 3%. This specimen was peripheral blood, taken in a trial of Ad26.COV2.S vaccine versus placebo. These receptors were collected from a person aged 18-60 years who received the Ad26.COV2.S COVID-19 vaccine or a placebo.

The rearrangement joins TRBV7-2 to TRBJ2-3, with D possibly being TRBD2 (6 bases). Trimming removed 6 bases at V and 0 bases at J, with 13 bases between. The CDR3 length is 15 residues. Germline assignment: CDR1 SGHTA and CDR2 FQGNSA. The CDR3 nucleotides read TGTGCCAGCAGGAGACTAGTTACAAGCACAGATACGCAGTATTTT. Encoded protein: CASRRLVTSTDTQYF.

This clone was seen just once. CDR3 sequence (DNA): TGTGCCTGGACCCGGGAAGGGAAAGTGCAGTTCTTC. It specifies CAWTREGKVQFF. The chain couples TRBV30 to TRBJ2-1; tentatively, D is TRBD2 (5 bases). In germline, CDR1 is GTSNPN, CDR2 SVGIG (reference sequence). V was pared by 4 bases and J by 12 bases, with 16 bases between. The CDR3 has 12 residues. Supplemented by reference TRBV30 and TRBJ2-1, the full variable domain reads SQTIHQWPATLVQPVGSPLSLECTVEGTSNPNLYWYRQAAGRGLQLLFYSVGIGQISSEVPQNLSASRPQDRQFILSSKKLLLSDSGFYLCAWTREGKVQFFGPGTRLTVL.

The DNA of the CDR3 is TGTGCCAGCAGCCACGGACAGCCGTGGGACGAGCAGTACTTC. Protein: CASSHGQPWDEQYF. This rearrangement joins TRBV7-3 to TRBJ2-7; D is possibly TRBD1 (6 bases). This CDR3 has 14 amino acids. Trimming stripped 5 bases from V and 5 bases from J, with 16 bases between. Germline values: CDR1 SGHTA, CDR2 FQGTGA.

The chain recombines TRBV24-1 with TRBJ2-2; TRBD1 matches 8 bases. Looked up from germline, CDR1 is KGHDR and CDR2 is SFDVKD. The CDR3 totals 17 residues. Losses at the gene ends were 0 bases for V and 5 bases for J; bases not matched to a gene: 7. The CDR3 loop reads CATSDLSRDRITGELFF. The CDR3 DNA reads TGTGCCACCAGTGATTTGAGCCGGGACAGGATAACCGGGGAGCTGTTTTTT.

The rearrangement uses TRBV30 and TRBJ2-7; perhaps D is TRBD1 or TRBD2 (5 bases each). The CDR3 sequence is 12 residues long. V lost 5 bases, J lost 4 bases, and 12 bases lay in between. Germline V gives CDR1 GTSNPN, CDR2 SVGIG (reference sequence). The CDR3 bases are TGTGCCTGGGTGGGGGATACGTACGAGCAGTACTTC. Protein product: CAWVGDTYEQYF.

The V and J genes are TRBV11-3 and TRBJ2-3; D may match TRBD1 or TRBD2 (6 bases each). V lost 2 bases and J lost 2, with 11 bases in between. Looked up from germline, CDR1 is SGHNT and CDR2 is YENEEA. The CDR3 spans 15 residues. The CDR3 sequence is CASSLRRDTTDTQYF. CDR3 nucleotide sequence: TGTGCCAGCAGCTTAAGGCGGGACACCACAGATACGCAGTATTTT.

The CDR3 loop reads CASSFPVPRNYGYTF. The DNA for the CDR3 is TGTGCCAGCAGCTTTCCCGTACCCAGAAACTATGGCTACACCTTC. The chain uses TRBV7-9 and TRBJ1-2, with no clear D. Trimming cost V 3 bases and J 2 bases, with 13 bases left between them. This CDR3 is built from 15 residues. Germline CDR1 reads SEHNR; CDR2 reads FQNEAQ (reference sequence).

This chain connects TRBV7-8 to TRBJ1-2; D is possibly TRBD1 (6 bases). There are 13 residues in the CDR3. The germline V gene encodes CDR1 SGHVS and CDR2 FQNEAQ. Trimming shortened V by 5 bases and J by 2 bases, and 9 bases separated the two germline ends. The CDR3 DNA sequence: TGTGCCAGCAGCCCGGACAGAAACTATGGCTACACCTTC. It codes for CASSPDRNYGYTF.

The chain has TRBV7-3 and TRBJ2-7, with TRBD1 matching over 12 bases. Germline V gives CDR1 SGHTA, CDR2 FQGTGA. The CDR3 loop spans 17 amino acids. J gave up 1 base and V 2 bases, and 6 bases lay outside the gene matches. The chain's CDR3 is CASSLGTGGPGSYEQYF. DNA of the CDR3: TGTGCCAGCAGCTTAGGGACAGGGGGCCCGGGATCCTACGAGCAGTACTTC. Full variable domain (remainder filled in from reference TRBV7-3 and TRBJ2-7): GAGVSQTPSNKVTEKGKYVELRCDPISGHTALYWYRQSLGQGPEFLIYFQGTGAADDSGLPNDRFFAVRPEGSVSTLKIQRTERGDSAVYLCASSLGTGGPGSYEQYFGPGTRLTVT.

The CDR3 region has the DNA TGTGCCATCAACACGCTCGACAGGAACACTGAAGCTTTCTTT. Amino acids: CAINTLDRNTEAFF. The V and J genes are TRBV10-3 and TRBJ1-1, with D perhaps TRBD1 (5 bases). The germline V gene has CDR1 ENHRY and CDR2 SYGVKD. There are 14 residues in the CDR3. Trimming shortened V by 7 bases and J by 1 base, and 13 bases separated the two germline ends.

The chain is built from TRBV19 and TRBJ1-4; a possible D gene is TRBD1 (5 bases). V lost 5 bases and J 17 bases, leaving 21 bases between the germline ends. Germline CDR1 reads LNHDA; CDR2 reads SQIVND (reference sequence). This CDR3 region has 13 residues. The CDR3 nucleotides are TGTGCCAGTAGTCCACTTGTCGGGGCTTTTGGTTTTTTT. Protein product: CASSPLVGAFGFF.

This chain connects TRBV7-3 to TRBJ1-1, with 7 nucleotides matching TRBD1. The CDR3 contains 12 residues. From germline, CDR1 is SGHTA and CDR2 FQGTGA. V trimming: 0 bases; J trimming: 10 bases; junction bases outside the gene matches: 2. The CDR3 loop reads CASSLTQGRAFF. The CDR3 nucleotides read TGTGCCAGCAGCTTAACACAGGGGAGAGCTTTCTTT. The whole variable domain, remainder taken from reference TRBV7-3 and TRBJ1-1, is GAGVSQTPSNKVTEKGKYVELRCDPISGHTALYWYRQSLGQGPEFLIYFQGTGAADDSGLPNDRFFAVRPEGSVSTLKIQRTERGDSAVYLCASSLTQGRAFFGQGTRLTVV.

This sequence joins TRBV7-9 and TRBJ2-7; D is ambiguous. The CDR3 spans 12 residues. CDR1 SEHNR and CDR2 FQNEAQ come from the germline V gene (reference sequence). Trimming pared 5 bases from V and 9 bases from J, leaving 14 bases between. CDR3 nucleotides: TGTGCCAGCAGCCAATCTGAGTCGCGGCAGTACTTC. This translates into CASSQSESRQYF.

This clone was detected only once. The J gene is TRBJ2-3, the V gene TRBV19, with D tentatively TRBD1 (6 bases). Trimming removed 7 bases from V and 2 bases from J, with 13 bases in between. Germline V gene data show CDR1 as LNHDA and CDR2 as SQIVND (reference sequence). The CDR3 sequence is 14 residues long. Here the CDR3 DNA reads TGTGCCAGTAAGCGGACAGATGTCACAGATACGCAGTATTTT. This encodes CASKRTDVTDTQYF.

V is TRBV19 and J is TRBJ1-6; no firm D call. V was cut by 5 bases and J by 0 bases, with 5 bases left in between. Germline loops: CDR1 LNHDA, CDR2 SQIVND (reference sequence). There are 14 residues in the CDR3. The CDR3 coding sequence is TGTGCCAGTAGTTTCACCTCCTATAATTCACCCCTCCACTTT. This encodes CASSFTSYNSPLHF.

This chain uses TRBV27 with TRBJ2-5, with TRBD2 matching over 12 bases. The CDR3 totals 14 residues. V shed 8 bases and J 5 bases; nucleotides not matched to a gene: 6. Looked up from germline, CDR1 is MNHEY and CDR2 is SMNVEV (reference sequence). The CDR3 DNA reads TGTGCCAGCCGCCGACTAGCGGGAGTCGAGACCCAGTACTTC. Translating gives CASRRLAGVETQYF.

The CDR3 DNA sequence: TGTGCCAGCTCACCACCCCTAGCGGGGGGGCTTAGCTCCTACAATGAGCAGTTCTTC. This translates into CASSPPLAGGLSSYNEQFF. The chain is built from TRBV18 and TRBJ2-1; TRBD2 aligns across 12 bases. The CDR3 is 19 residues long. Germline CDR1 reads KGHSH; CDR2 reads LQKENI. V lost 0 bases and J lost 0; bases outside the gene matches: 6. Together with reference TRBV18 and TRBJ2-1, the CDR3 gives the full variable domain: NAGVMQNPRHLVRRRGQEARLRCSPMKGHSHVYWYRQLPEEGLKFMVYLQKENIIDESGMPKERFSAEFPKEGPSILRIQQVVRGDSAAYFCASSPPLAGGLSSYNEQFFGPGTRLTVL.

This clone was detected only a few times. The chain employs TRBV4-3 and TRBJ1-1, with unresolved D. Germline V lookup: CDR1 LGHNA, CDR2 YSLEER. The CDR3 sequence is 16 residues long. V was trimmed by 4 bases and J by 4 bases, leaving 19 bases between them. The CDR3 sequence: CASSPSHWGRSTEAFF. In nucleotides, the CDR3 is TGCGCCAGCAGCCCCTCACATTGGGGTCGAAGCACTGAAGCTTTCTTT.

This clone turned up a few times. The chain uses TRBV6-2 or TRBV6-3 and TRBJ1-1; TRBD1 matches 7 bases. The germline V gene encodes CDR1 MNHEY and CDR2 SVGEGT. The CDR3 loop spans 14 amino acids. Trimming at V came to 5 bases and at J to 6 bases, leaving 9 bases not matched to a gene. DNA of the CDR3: TGTGCCAGCAGTCAGACAGGGATATCCTCTGAAGCTTTCTTT. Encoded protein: CASSQTGISSEAFF.

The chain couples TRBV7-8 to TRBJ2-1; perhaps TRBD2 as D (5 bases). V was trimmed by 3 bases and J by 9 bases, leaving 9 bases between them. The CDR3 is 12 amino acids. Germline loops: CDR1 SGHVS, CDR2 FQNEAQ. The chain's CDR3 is CASSFRSGEQFF. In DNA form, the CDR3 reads TGTGCCAGCAGCTTTAGGAGCGGTGAGCAGTTCTTC.

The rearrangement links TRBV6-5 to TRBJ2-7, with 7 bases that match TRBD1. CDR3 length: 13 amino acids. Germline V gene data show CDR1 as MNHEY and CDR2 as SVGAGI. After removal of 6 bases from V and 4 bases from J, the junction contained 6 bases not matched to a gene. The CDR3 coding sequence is TGTGCCAGCAGCTCCGGGACAGTATACGAGCAGTACTTC. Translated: CASSSGTVYEQYF.

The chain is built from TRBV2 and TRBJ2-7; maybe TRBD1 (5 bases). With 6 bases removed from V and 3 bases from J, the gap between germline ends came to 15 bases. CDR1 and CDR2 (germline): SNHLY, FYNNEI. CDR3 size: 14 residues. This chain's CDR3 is CASRPPDTYYEQYF. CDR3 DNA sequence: TGTGCCAGCAGGCCTCCGGACACTTACTACGAGCAGTACTTC. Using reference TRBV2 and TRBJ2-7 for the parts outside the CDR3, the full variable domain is EPEVTQTPSHQVTQMGQEVILRCVPISNHLYFYWYRQILGQKVEFLVSFYNNEISEKSEIFDDQFSVERPDGSNFTLKIRSTKLEDSAMYFCASRPPDTYYEQYFGPGTRLTVT.

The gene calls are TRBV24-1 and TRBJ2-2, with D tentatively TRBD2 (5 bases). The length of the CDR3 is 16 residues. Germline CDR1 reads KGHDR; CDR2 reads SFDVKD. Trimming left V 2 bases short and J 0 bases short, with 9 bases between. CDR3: CATSDSRVANTGELFF. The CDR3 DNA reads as TGTGCCACCAGTGATTCGAGGGTCGCGAACACCGGGGAGCTGTTTTTT.